This T cell receptor (beta chain) emerged from a study of T cells in Graves' hyperthyroidism and ophthalmopathy. The germline V and J ends were trimmed by 1 base and 0 bases, with 6 bases remaining between them. The germline V gene encodes CDR1 LGHDT and CDR2 YNNKEL (reference sequence). This CDR3 is built from 14 residues. RNA transcripts gave rise to amplified TCR beta CDR3 regions. The HTBI primer set served for first-round RT-PCR of the TCR CDR3. TCRdb re-called the multiplex PCR reads through MiXCR, storing one row per CDR3 protein. The sample holds 110,000 to 150,000 distinct CDR3 sequences, approximately 20% seen once. This clonotype has more than one count but fewer than ten. Sampled blood dates from first hyperthyroidism diagnosis, and it precedes any ophthalmopathy symptoms.

The sample was blood. This receptor was taken from a woman between 45 and 65 years old with Graves' hyperthyroidism that later progressed to Graves' ophthalmopathy. This chain uses TRBV3-1 with TRBJ1-2; D unclear. The CDR3 region has the DNA TGTGCCAGCAGCCAAGGGGGTTCTAACTATGGCTACACCTTC. It encodes CASSQGGSNYGYTF. Full variable domain (remainder filled in from reference TRBV3-1 and TRBJ1-2): DTAVSQTPKYLVTQMGNDKSIKCEQNLGHDTMYWYKQDSKKFLKIMFSYNNKELIINETVPNRFSPKSPDKAHLNLHINSLELGDSAVYFCASSQGGSNYGYTFGSGTRLTVV.